The 5 T cell receptor beta chains listed next were all sequenced from one sample in a study of T cells after somatic rescue of genetic block. The assay was immunoSEQ multiplex PCR, and TCRdb's table has in-frame clones only and misses some. The repertoire includes 88,000 or so clones, 85% to 90% of them detected once, and about 1.5% sits in the top ten. Sequencing was performed on peripheral blood mononuclear cells (PBMCs). The receptor source for this set is a young woman.

This chain uses TRBV27 with TRBJ2-7; no clear D gene. V lost 7 bases and J lost 4, with 20 bases in between. The length of the CDR3 is 15 residues. CDR1 and CDR2 from the germline V gene are MNHEY and SMNVEV (reference sequence). The CDR3 region is CASNPYPPPLYEQYF. In DNA form, the CDR3 reads TGTGCCAGCAACCCTTACCCCCCGCCTTTATACGAGCAGTACTTC.

J is TRBJ1-5 and V is TRBV27; 10 bases map to TRBD1. CDR1 and CDR2 from the germline V gene are MNHEY and SMNVEV (reference sequence). V lost 7 bases and J lost 4; bases outside the gene matches: 4. CDR3 size: 14 residues. The CDR3 DNA follows: TGTGCCAGCAAAAAGGGACAGGGGAATCAGCCCCAGCATTTT. It is translated as CASKKGQGNQPQHF.

This clone was recorded only once. The chain recombines TRBV27 with TRBJ2-7; D unclear. CDR1 is MNHEY, CDR2 SMNVEV, per germline (reference sequence). Trimming took off 2 bases at V and 1 base at J, with 12 bases between the two ends. This CDR3 is built from 15 residues. CDR3 sequence: CASSLKGLGSYEQYF. For the CDR3, the DNA is TGTGCCAGCAGTTTAAAAGGGCTAGGGTCCTACGAGCAGTACTTC.

The genes are TRBV5-4 and TRBJ1-1, with 9 nucleotides matching TRBD1. V shed 2 bases, J shed 3 bases, and the junction held 5 bases outside the gene matches. Germline CDR1 is SGHNT and CDR2 is YYREEE (reference sequence). CDR3 size: 15 residues. CDR3 protein: CASSFFTGGYTEAFF. The CDR3 DNA reads TGTGCCAGCAGCTTCTTTACAGGGGGCTACACTGAAGCTTTCTTT. Variable domain in full (rest from reference TRBV5-4 and TRBJ1-1): ETGVTQSPTHLIKTRGQQVTLRCSSQSGHNTVSWYQQALGQGPQFIFQYYREEENGRGNFPPRFSGLQFPNYSSELNVNALELDDSALYLCASSFFTGGYTEAFFGQGTRLTVV.

This clone showed up just once. The chain employs TRBV19 and TRBJ1-3, with TRBD1 identical over 7 bases. The CDR3 is 15 amino acids. The germline V gene encodes CDR1 LNHDA and CDR2 SQIVND (reference sequence). The V and J ends lost 8 bases and 0 bases, in that order; junction bases with no gene match: 7. For the CDR3, the DNA is TGTGCCAGTTCCTCGGACAGGTACTCTGGAAACACCATATATTTT. Its translation is CASSSDRYSGNTIYF.